These 20 T cell receptor beta chains came from one sample sequenced in a study of blood T cell repertoires in COVID-19. Assay: immunoSEQ multiplex PCR; the TCRdb copy retains only in-frame clones and omits some. Of about 150,000 clones detected, 80% to 90% appear once; the ten largest clones hold approximately 8%. The source material was PBMCs or T cells enriched from blood (not recorded which). The source of these receptors is a woman aged 50 to 65 who had recovered from COVID-19.

The sample holds many counts of this clone. The chain links TRBV7-3 to TRBJ2-1, with TRBD2 identical over 11 bases. Germline CDR1 reads SGHTA; CDR2 reads FQGTGA. This CDR3 contains 14 residues. Trimming took 4 bases from V and 8 from J; bases not matched to a gene: 4. DNA for the CDR3: TGTGCCAGCAGCTCCGGGACTAGCGGCGATGAGCAGTTCTTC. This codes for CASSSGTSGDEQFF.

This clone was picked up one time. V gene TRBV6-2 or TRBV6-3 combines with J gene TRBJ1-2; D possibly corresponds to TRBD1 (6 bases). CDR3 length equals 13 residues. Trimming removed 3 bases from V and 3 bases from J, with 8 bases in between. The germline V gene has CDR1 MNHEY and CDR2 SVGEGT. CDR3 bases: TGTGCCAGCAGTTATACAGGGTACTATGGCTACACCTTC. Encoded protein: CASSYTGYYGYTF.

This chain links TRBV12-3 or TRBV12-4 with TRBJ2-1, with D unclear. V was pared by 4 bases and J by 0 bases, with 4 bases between. CDR3 length: 13 amino acids. CDR3: CASSSLSYNEQFF. As DNA, the CDR3 is TGTGCCAGCAGTTCCCTCTCCTACAATGAGCAGTTCTTC.

In DNA form, the CDR3 reads TGTGCCAGCAGTGAGGGCAGGGGTCATGAAAAACTGTTTTTT. It translates to CASSEGRGHEKLFF. The chain couples TRBV6-1 to TRBJ1-4; a possible D gene is TRBD1 (6 bases). Germline V CDR1 and CDR2: MNHNS, SASEGT. This CDR3 has 14 residues. V lost 3 bases and J 6 bases, leaving 11 bases between the germline ends.

The chain is built from TRBV5-4 and TRBJ2-5; TRBD2 agrees at 7 bases. Germline CDR1 SGHNT, CDR2 YYREEE (reference sequence). Trimming cost V 6 bases and J 4 bases; bases outside gene matches: 9. The CDR3 loop spans 14 amino acids. For the CDR3, the DNA is TGTGCCAGCACCCGTAGCGGGTCAGGAGAGACCCAGTACTTC. This translates into CASTRSGSGETQYF. Full variable domain (rest looked up from reference TRBV5-4 and TRBJ2-5): ETGVTQSPTHLIKTRGQQVTLRCSSQSGHNTVSWYQQALGQGPQFIFQYYREEENGRGNFPPRFSGLQFPNYSSELNVNALELDDSALYLCASTRSGSGETQYFGPGTRLLVL.

CDR3 loop: CASERGGTDTQYF. For the CDR3, the DNA is TGTGCCAGCGAACGAGGCGGCACAGATACGCAGTATTTT. The gene calls are TRBV12-3 or TRBV12-4 and TRBJ2-3; D call uncertain. Between the trimmed V and J ends, which lost 8 bases and 1 base, there was a span of 10 bases. The CDR3 runs to 13 residues.

The chain carries TRBV6-5 and TRBJ2-3, with 9 bases fitting TRBD2. CDR3 length: 13 residues. The germline gives CDR1 MNHEY, CDR2 SVGAGI. V trimming: 8 bases; J trimming: 5 bases; junction bases outside the gene matches: 5. The CDR3 DNA reads as TGTGCCAGCCACGTAGCGGGAGAAGATACGCAGTATTTT. Its translation: CASHVAGEDTQYF.

The chain's CDR3 is CATAQGPQPQHF. The CDR3 DNA reads TGTGCCACCGCACAGGGGCCTCAGCCCCAGCATTTT. The rearrangement uses TRBV28 and TRBJ1-5; 7 nucleotides match TRBD1. The V gene's germline CDR1 is MDHEN and CDR2 SYDVKM. V dropped 10 bases and J dropped 6; count of bases not matched to a gene: 6. This CDR3 has 12 amino acids.

V is TRBV29-1 and J is TRBJ2-7, with TRBD1 identical over 9 bases. There are 14 residues in the CDR3. V shed 4 bases and J 4 bases; nucleotides not matched to a gene: 8. The germline V gene encodes CDR1 SQVTM and CDR2 ANQGSEA. For the CDR3, the DNA is TGCAGCGTTGTAATCCCTGACAGGGGGTACGAGCAGTACTTC. This translates into CSVVIPDRGYEQYF.

The V and J genes are TRBV2 and TRBJ1-6, with D unresolved. CDR1 is SNHLY and CDR2 is FYNNEI in the germline V gene. This CDR3 is 13 amino acids long. Trimming cost V 10 bases and J 9 bases, with 16 bases left between them. This CDR3 reads CATTLRVGSPLHF. DNA for the CDR3: TGTGCCACCACACTCCGGGTCGGTTCACCCCTCCACTTT.

CDR3: CASSSYRAGYQHF. In DNA form, the CDR3 reads TGTGCCAGCAGTTCCTACAGGGCCGGGTACCAGCATTTT. This chain uses TRBV6-2 or TRBV6-3 with TRBJ1-5, with TRBD1 as a possible D gene (6 bases). This CDR3 has 13 residues. Trimming cost V 4 bases and J 12 bases, with 16 bases left between them. The germline V gene has CDR1 MNHEY and CDR2 SVGEGT.

J is TRBJ2-3 and V is TRBV3-1 (or the pseudogene TRBV3-2); D gene ambiguous. Trimming removed 4 bases from V and 4 bases from J, with 18 bases in between. The CDR3 is 16 amino acids. Germline CDR1 is LGHDT and CDR2 is YNNKEL (reference sequence). The CDR3 DNA reads TGTGCCAGCAGCCCACGACTCGGAACGACGGCAGATACGCAGTATTTT. Translating gives CASSPRLGTTADTQYF.

The rearrangement links TRBV18 to TRBJ1-2; D possibly corresponds to TRBD1 (6 bases). The germline CDR1 and CDR2 sequences are KGHSH and LQKENI. The V gene lost 3 bases and the J gene lost 8 bases, with 13 bases spanning the gap. This CDR3 contains 13 residues. The CDR3 spells CASSPKDSGGYTF. CDR3 nucleotide sequence: TGTGCCAGCTCACCTAAGGACAGCGGCGGCTACACCTTC.

The CDR3 loop is CASSTSGTGLETQYF. CDR3 DNA sequence: TGTGCCAGCAGCACCTCCGGGACAGGGCTAGAGACCCAGTACTTC. This chain uses TRBV9 with TRBJ2-5, with TRBD1 matching 9 bases. The germline CDR1 and CDR2 sequences are SGDLS and YYNGEE. Trimming removed 4 bases from V and 4 bases from J; junction bases left unmatched: 8. This CDR3 has 15 residues.

J is TRBJ1-6 and V is TRBV7-2; D gene ambiguous. CDR3 size: 16 residues. V was pared by 7 bases and J by 0 bases, with 13 bases between. CDR1 is SGHTA, CDR2 FQGNSA, per germline. The CDR3 protein is CASTIQASSYNSPLHF. Written as DNA, the CDR3 is TGTGCCAGCACCATCCAAGCGAGCTCCTATAATTCACCCCTCCACTTT.

This sequence joins TRBV27 and TRBJ2-1, with D possibly TRBD2 on 6 matching bases. The CDR3 is made up of 17 amino acids. V lost 3 bases, J lost 3 bases, and 18 bases lay in between. The germline CDR1 and CDR2 sequences are MNHEY and SMNVEV (reference sequence). The CDR3 is CASSFPPSRRGYNEQFF. CDR3 nucleotide sequence: TGTGCCAGCAGTTTTCCTCCTTCTAGGCGGGGCTACAATGAGCAGTTCTTC.

The CDR3 region has the DNA TGTGCCAGCAGCCCGGCCGGGACAGGGTTCAATCAGCCCCAGCATTTT. This codes for CASSPAGTGFNQPQHF. The chain joins TRBV5-5 to TRBJ1-5, with 9 nucleotides matching TRBD1. V shed 4 bases and J 3 bases; nucleotides not matched to a gene: 8. CDR3 length: 16 amino acids. CDR1 and CDR2 (germline): SGHKS, YYEKEE (reference sequence).

Written as DNA, the CDR3 is TGTGCCAGCAGTTCGAGGAACGAGCAGTTCTTC. Translated, it gives CASSSRNEQFF. V usage is TRBV6-6 and J usage is TRBJ2-1; D call uncertain. This CDR3 region has 11 residues. Deletions cut 4 bases from V and 10 bases from J, with 8 bases between. Germline assignment: CDR1 MNHNY and CDR2 SVGAGI (reference sequence).

This clone has ten or more counts. The V call is TRBV5-1, the J call TRBJ2-1, with 9 bases that match TRBD2. Germline lookup yields CDR1 SGHRS and CDR2 YFSETQ. With 0 bases clipped from V and 5 bases from J, the junction kept 3 bases outside the gene matches. The CDR3 loop spans 15 amino acids. CDR3 loop: CASSLASGVHNEQFF. The CDR3 coding sequence is TGCGCCAGCAGCTTGGCTAGCGGGGTGCACAATGAGCAGTTCTTC.

The V call is TRBV4-3, the J call TRBJ1-1; D perhaps matches TRBD1 (5 bases). From germline, CDR1 is LGHNA and CDR2 YSLEER. V gave up 0 bases and J gave up 10 bases, with 18 bases separating them. The CDR3 extends over 15 amino acids. The DNA for the CDR3 is TGCGCCAGCAGCCAAGAGACGAGGTCGGCCCAGGGAGCTTTCTTT. Encoded protein: CASSQETRSAQGAFF.